The 20 T cell receptor beta chains presented below share a single source sample, sequenced in a study of blood T cell repertoires in COVID-19. Some clones are missing from TCRdb's copy, which holds only in-frame ones; the method was immunoSEQ multiplex PCR. Of some 180,000 clones listed, 70% to 90% are singletons. The sample comprised peripheral blood. The receptors were gathered from a man aged 70 or older with active or convalescent COVID-19.

This clone has a single count. The genes are TRBV11-2 and TRBJ2-7; D remains ambiguous. With 1 base removed from V and 9 bases from J, the gap between germline ends came to 13 bases. The V gene's germline CDR1 is SGHAT and CDR2 FQNNGV. The CDR3 extends over 13 amino acids. The CDR3 here is CASSLGFQVGQYF. CDR3 DNA: TGTGCCAGCAGCTTAGGGTTTCAGGTCGGGCAGTACTTC.

This sequence joins TRBV19 and TRBJ1-2; TRBD1 matches at 10 bases. Trimming cost V 5 bases and J 6 bases; bases outside gene matches: 15. The CDR3 covers 17 residues. CDR1 and CDR2 (germline): LNHDA, SQIVND (reference sequence). The CDR3 is CASSSHRDRGGWHGYTF. The CDR3 DNA follows: TGTGCCAGTAGTTCGCACCGGGACAGGGGTGGTTGGCATGGCTACACCTTC.

This clone was observed a single time. The chain combines TRBV7-8 with TRBJ2-5, with 13 nucleotides matching TRBD2. This CDR3 is 18 amino acids long. With V trimmed by 3 bases and J by 2 bases, 9 bases remained unmatched. CDR1 SGHVS and CDR2 FQNEAQ come from the germline V gene. This CDR3 is CASSLGRTSGSEQETQYF. In DNA, the CDR3 is TGTGCCAGCAGCTTGGGCCGGACTAGCGGGAGTGAACAAGAGACCCAGTACTTC.

Only a few counts were recorded for this clone. This sequence joins TRBV7-9 and TRBJ2-7; the match to TRBD1 covers 9 bases. CDR1 is SEHNR, CDR2 FQNEAQ, per germline (reference sequence). The CDR3 covers 11 residues. J was trimmed by 5 bases and V by 10 bases; bases with no gene match: 3. In nucleotides, the CDR3 is TGTGCCATACAGGGGGCCCACGAGCAGTACTTC. It codes for CAIQGAHEQYF.

V usage is TRBV9 and J usage is TRBJ2-3; maybe TRBD2 (5 bases). Germline V gives CDR1 SGDLS, CDR2 YYNGEE. The germline V and J ends were trimmed by 0 bases and 0 bases, with 8 bases remaining between them. This CDR3 is 15 amino acids long. The CDR3 reads CASSVVERSTDTQYF. CDR3 sequence (DNA): TGTGCCAGCAGCGTAGTGGAGCGGAGCACAGATACGCAGTATTTT.

The rearrangement links TRBV19 to TRBJ2-2, with unresolved D. Germline V gives CDR1 LNHDA, CDR2 SQIVND (reference sequence). This CDR3 is 13 amino acids long. V lost 6 bases and J 0 bases, leaving 5 bases between the germline ends. The CDR3 loop reads CASSPTNTGELFF. CDR3 DNA sequence: TGTGCCAGTAGCCCCACGAACACCGGGGAGCTGTTTTTT.

The CDR3 spells CASGLVGTGFRQPQHF. CDR3 in DNA: TGTGCTAGTGGTTTGGTAGGGACAGGGTTTAGGCAGCCCCAGCATTTT. The V gene is TRBV12-5, the J gene TRBJ1-5, with 9 bases identical to TRBD1. Germline-derived CDR1 and CDR2 are LGHNT and FRNRAP. The trim removed 0 bases at V and 7 bases at J, leaving 7 bases unmatched. The CDR3 spans 16 residues.

V gene TRBV29-1 combines with J gene TRBJ2-3, with 8 bases that match TRBD2. CDR1 and CDR2 (germline): SQVTM, ANQGSEA. This CDR3 comprises 15 residues. V shed 3 bases, J shed 0 bases, and the junction held 5 bases outside the gene matches. CDR3 amino acids: CSVEGSGESTDTQYF. DNA for the CDR3: TGCAGCGTTGAGGGTAGCGGGGAAAGCACAGATACGCAGTATTTT.

This clone was detected a few times. V is TRBV18 and J is TRBJ1-2; D gene unclear. Trimming stripped 0 bases from V and 1 base from J, with 6 bases between. The CDR3 contains 14 residues. Per the germline V gene, CDR1 is KGHSH and CDR2 is LQKENI. CDR3 nucleotides: TGTGCCAGCTCACCACCGGCCATTAACTATGGCTACACCTTC. This translates into CASSPPAINYGYTF.

The CDR3 bases are TGTGCCATCAGGGGACTAGCCCAAAGCTCCTACGAGCAGTACTTC. Translated, it gives CAIRGLAQSSYEQYF. V usage is TRBV10-3 and J usage is TRBJ2-7; 9 bases match TRBD2. Germline assignment: CDR1 ENHRY and CDR2 SYGVKD. CDR3 length equals 15 residues. V lost 6 bases and J lost 0; bases outside the gene matches: 6.

This chain joins TRBV19 and TRBJ1-6; D unclear. Trimming stripped 3 bases from V and 8 bases from J, with 11 bases between. This CDR3 contains 14 residues. The V gene's germline CDR1 is LNHDA and CDR2 SQIVND (reference sequence). In DNA form, the CDR3 reads TGTGCCAGTAGTATTGACAAATCCGATTCACCCCTCCACTTT. Its protein is CASSIDKSDSPLHF.

This chain links TRBV7-8 with TRBJ1-5; D is unresolved. Trimming cost V 3 bases and J 4 bases, with 10 bases left between them. Germline V lookup: CDR1 SGHVS, CDR2 FQNEAQ. The length of the CDR3 is 14 residues. The CDR3 region is CASSFRSDNQPQHF. The DNA for the CDR3 is TGTGCCAGCAGCTTTCGCAGCGATAATCAGCCCCAGCATTTT.

This chain links TRBV6-5 with TRBJ1-2, with 8 nucleotides matching TRBD1. Losses at the gene ends were 4 bases for V and 3 bases for J; bases not matched to a gene: 7. This CDR3 contains 15 residues. Germline V gene data show CDR1 as MNHEY and CDR2 as SVGAGI. CDR3 protein: CASSSPSDRDYGYTF. The CDR3 DNA sequence: TGTGCCAGCAGTTCCCCATCGGACAGGGACTATGGCTACACCTTC.

The chain uses TRBV2 and TRBJ2-1; TRBD2 aligns across 12 bases. Per the germline V gene, CDR1 is SNHLY and CDR2 is FYNNEI. The CDR3 contains 15 residues. After removal of 6 bases from V and 4 bases from J, the junction contained 4 bases not matched to a gene. In nucleotides, the CDR3 is TGTGCCAGCAGCCGGACTAGCGGGACGTACAATGAGCAGTTCTTC. This sequence encodes CASSRTSGTYNEQFF.

This clone was seen a handful of times. This rearrangement joins TRBV7-2 to TRBJ2-7, with D uncertain. The CDR3 is 16 amino acids. The V end was cut by 7 bases, the J end by 4 bases, with 23 bases between. The germline V gene has CDR1 SGHTA and CDR2 FQGNSA. Written as DNA, the CDR3 is TGTGCCAGCAAAATTGGCAGTCAGAACCAGTTTTACGAGCAGTACTTC. It codes for CASKIGSQNQFYEQYF. The full variable domain, rest sourced from reference TRBV7-2 and TRBJ2-7, is GAGVSQSPSNKVTEKGKDVELRCDPISGHTALYWYRQSLGQGLEFLIYFQGNSAPDKSGLPSDRFSAERTGGSVSTLTIQRTQQEDSAVYLCASKIGSQNQFYEQYFGPGTRLTVT.

V gene TRBV6-5 combines with J gene TRBJ1-5, with 7 bases matching TRBD1. V lost 6 bases, J lost 5 bases, and 7 bases stayed unmatched. Germline V CDR1 and CDR2: MNHEY, SVGAGI. The CDR3 sequence is 14 residues long. The CDR3 DNA reads TGTGCCAGCAGCCGGGACAGCCAATATCAGCCCCAGCATTTT. It yields the protein CASSRDSQYQPQHF.

CDR3 amino acids: CASRGTGANYGYTF. The CDR3 region has the DNA TGTGCCAGCAGGGGGACGGGGGCTAACTATGGCTACACCTTC. The chain is built from TRBV6-5 and TRBJ1-2, with TRBD1 as a possible D gene (5 bases). Germline-derived CDR1 and CDR2 are MNHEY and SVGAGI. V shed 6 bases and J shed 0 bases, with 11 bases lying between them. This CDR3 has 14 residues.

The rearrangement links TRBV10-3 to TRBJ2-3, with 12 bases fitting TRBD2. CDR1 is ENHRY, CDR2 SYGVKD, per germline. The CDR3 sequence is 18 residues long. Trimming cost V 0 bases and J 3 bases; bases outside gene matches: 7. CDR3 loop: CAISESLGLAGGTDTQYF. DNA for the CDR3: TGTGCCATCAGTGAGTCCTTGGGGCTAGCGGGAGGGACAGATACGCAGTATTTT.

The genes are TRBV14 and TRBJ2-1; D is uncertain. The CDR3 consists of 13 residues. Trimming shortened V by 0 bases and J by 8 bases, and 8 bases separated the two germline ends. From germline, CDR1 is SGHDN and CDR2 FVKESK. This chain's CDR3 is CASSQDLGYEQFF. The CDR3 nucleotides read TGTGCCAGCAGCCAAGATTTGGGCTATGAGCAGTTCTTC.

The chain is built from TRBV7-2 and TRBJ2-1; D perhaps matches TRBD2 (6 bases). V lost 0 bases to trimming and J lost 7 bases, with 7 bases between them. Germline V lookup: CDR1 SGHTA, CDR2 FQGNSA. The CDR3 runs to 13 residues. In DNA form, the CDR3 reads TGTGCCAGCAGCTTAGCGGAGGGAAATGAGCAGTTCTTC. Translating it yields CASSLAEGNEQFF. The full variable domain, completed using reference TRBV7-2 and TRBJ2-1, is GAGVSQSPSNKVTEKGKDVELRCDPISGHTALYWYRQSLGQGLEFLIYFQGNSAPDKSGLPSDRFSAERTGGSVSTLTIQRTQQEDSAVYLCASSLAEGNEQFFGPGTRLTVL.